This T cell receptor beta chain was obtained from a study of blood T cell repertoires in COVID-19. In the study overall: In each case, the material was cDNA or gDNA derived from T cells, B-cell-depleted T cells, or PBMCs.

TCRdb's table, derived via immunoSEQ multiplex PCR, lists solely in-frame clones and lacks some. The table records around 300,000 clones, roughly four fifths of them present only once. The specimen was peripheral blood. This clonotype was obtained from a woman aged 50 to 60 who had recovered from COVID-19.

In nucleotides, the CDR3 is TGTGCCAGCAGTGCCCGGGACAGGGAAAGGGGGAGGTTCAATCAGCCCCAGCATTTT. This gives the protein CASSARDRERGRFNQPQHF. J is TRBJ1-5 and V is TRBV6-7; the match to TRBD1 covers 9 bases. TRBV6-7 is an ORF, with its function uncertain. The V gene end was trimmed by 5 bases and the J gene end by 3 bases; junction bases not matched to a gene: 17. The CDR3 loop spans 19 amino acids.